This T cell receptor (beta chain) was captured in a study of glioma-infiltrating T cells after dendritic cell vaccination. Time point in this sample: after dendritic cell vaccination, including at tumor progression/relapse. Isocitrate dehydrogenase mutation was absent in all glioblastoma patients. This clone has only one observation. This sample includes further DNA sequences coding for the same CDR3. V was shortened by 7 bases and J by 13 bases, with 17 bases between the two germline ends. Germline V lookup: CDR1 SNHLY, CDR2 FYNNEI. The CDR3 runs 13 residues. Assay: immunoSEQ multiplex PCR; the TCRdb copy retains only in-frame clones and omits some. The sample holds 20,000 to 30,000 clones, just under 90% seen once.

The clonotype originates from a human donor with glioblastoma. Here the sequenced sample was blood, taken after dendritic cell vaccination. V usage is TRBV2 and J usage is TRBJ1-6; D not certain. CDR3 in amino acids: CASISLTNPPLHF. The CDR3 bases are TGTGCCAGCATAAGCCTCACTAATCCCCCCCTCCACTTT. The full variable domain, in which reference TRBV2 and TRBJ1-6 provide the parts outside the CDR3, is EPEVTQTPSHQVTQMGQEVILRCVPISNHLYFYWYRQILGQKVEFLVSFYNNEISEKSEIFDDQFSVERPDGSNFTLKIRSTKLEDSAMYFCASISLTNPPLHFGNGTRLTVT.